This TCR beta chain was sequenced for a study of blood T cell repertoires in COVID-19. Study information: COVID-19 samples from acute and convalescent phases originated in the United States, Italy and Spain.

The V gene end was trimmed by 7 bases and the J gene end by 4 bases; junction bases not matched to a gene: 4. CDR3 length equals 12 residues. From germline, CDR1 is SQVTM and CDR2 ANQGSEA. Original methodology: It was from reference gene primer amplification that nucleated cell counts were estimated. Data came from immunoSEQ multiplex PCR; TCRdb stores just in-frame clones and leaves some out. D and trimming were read from the DNA, whereas the V and J calls and clone size are those reported in that table. Of roughly 140,000 clones listed, approximately 80% are singletons. The chain couples TRBV29-1 to TRBJ1-1; 9 bases are a match to TRBD1. This TCR came from a human donor in a cohort sampled during active COVID-19. The sample consisted of peripheral blood. CDR3 sequence (DNA): TGCAGCGCGTCGACAGGGGGCACTGAAGCTTTCTTT. It codes for CSASTGGTEAFF.